The clone carrying this TCR beta chain showed up just a few times. In the source study's methods: How many nucleated cells were present was estimated from reference gene primer amplification. TCRdb's copy holds only in-frame clones and misses some; the assay was immunoSEQ multiplex PCR. That table is the source of V, J and clone size, and D and trimming were worked out from the DNA. The data hold about 200,000 clones, with 70% to 90% observed a single time. V dropped 5 bases and J dropped 7 bases, with 18 bases sitting between them. CDR1 is MNHEY, CDR2 SMNVEV, per germline (reference sequence). The CDR3 totals 15 residues. The data were taken from a study of blood T cell repertoires in COVID-19. Overall study: Nucleic acid was either cDNA or gDNA, and it came from T cells, B-cell-depleted T cells, or PBMCs.

Specimen: peripheral blood. The TCR comes from a woman aged 50 to 60 with acute or convalescent COVID-19. The chain joins TRBV27 to TRBJ1-3; D may be TRBD1 (5 bases). The CDR3 DNA is TGTGCCAGCAGTCCGTCGGTGGGGCTCTGGAACACCATATATTTT. Amino acid sequence: CASSPSVGLWNTIYF.